This TCR beta chain was profiled in a study of beta chain features in type 1 diabetes. Investigators reverse transcribed all isolated RNA, so they sequenced expressed TCRB transcripts. Using immunoSEQ multiplex PCR, the repertoire was profiled, and TCRdb retains in-frame clones only, with some absent. Among about 260,000 clones listed, 68% were seen once. The source is a man aged 30-40 years in good health. The material sequenced was naive CD4+ T cells from blood.

The CDR3 here is CASSYERDRGPLHF. CDR3 in DNA: TGTGCCAGCAGTTACGAAAGGGACAGGGGGCCCCTCCACTTT. The V call is TRBV6-6, the J call TRBJ1-6; 11 bases align to TRBD1. The CDR3 has 14 amino acids. The V gene end was trimmed by 2 bases and the J gene end by 13 bases; junction bases not matched to a gene: 4. In germline, CDR1 is MNHNY, CDR2 SVGAGI (reference sequence).